Following are 24 T cell receptor beta chains from one sample sequenced in a study of low-dose radiotherapy and immunotherapy resistance in tumors. Time point: before trial treatment. Gene-specific TRAV and TRBV primers were used for first-strand cDNA, covering alpha and beta chains. Amplification, which lasted around 18 PCR cycles, used a constant-region primer and V-primer adapter to amplify TCRs. TCRdb recomputed calls from the reads with MiXCR, one row per CDR3 protein. The sample shows some 57,000 distinct CDR3 sequences, around 27% of them seen only once. The sequences come from PBMCs, collected before treatment. These TCRs come from a male donor with prostate cancer.

V and J are TRBV2 and TRBJ1-6; tentative D call: TRBD1 (5 bases). Germline-derived CDR1 and CDR2 are SNHLY and FYNNEI. V gave up 3 bases and J gave up 5 bases, with 11 bases separating them. The CDR3 loop spans 15 amino acids. CDR3 DNA: TGTGCCAGCAGTGATTCGAGACAGAATAATTCACCCCTCCACTTT. Protein: CASSDSRQNNSPLHF. Drawing the rest from reference TRBV2 and TRBJ1-6, the complete variable domain is EPEVTQTPSHQVTQMGQEVILRCVPISNHLYFYWYRQILGQKVEFLVSFYNNEISEKSEIFDDQFSVERPDGSNFTLKIRSTKLEDSAMYFCASSDSRQNNSPLHFGNGTRLTVT.

The chain couples TRBV2 to TRBJ1-6; D gene unclear. The CDR3 has 18 amino acids. Trimming removed 2 bases from V and 0 bases from J, with 14 bases in between. Germline V gives CDR1 SNHLY, CDR2 FYNNEI. The DNA of the CDR3 is TGTGCCAGCAGTGAACGACATAGCCCAAACTCCTATAATTCACCCCTCCACTTT. It specifies CASSERHSPNSYNSPLHF.

The V call is TRBV5-8, the J call TRBJ2-3, with TRBD1 matching over 8 bases. V was pared by 5 bases and J by 4 bases, with 12 bases of the junction left unmatched. The CDR3 length is 16 residues. Per the germline V gene, CDR1 is SGHTS and CDR2 is YDEGEE. The CDR3 DNA sequence: TGTGCCAGCAGGAGCTGGGGAGGACAGGGATCAGATACGCAGTATTTT. Amino acids: CASRSWGGQGSDTQYF. Full variable domain (remainder filled in from reference TRBV5-8 and TRBJ2-3): EAGVTQSPTHLIKTRGQQATLRCSPISGHTSVYWYQQALGLGLQFLLWYDEGEERNRGNFPPRFSGRQFPNYSSELNVNALELEDSALYLCASRSWGGQGSDTQYFGPGTRLTVL.

This chain connects TRBV28 to TRBJ1-3; 11 nucleotides agree with TRBD1. Trimming at V came to 5 bases and at J to 3 bases, leaving 12 bases not matched to a gene. Germline V gives CDR1 MDHEN, CDR2 SYDVKM. The CDR3 loop spans 18 amino acids. The CDR3 region has the DNA TGTGCCAGCAGTCCGTTACCGGGACAGGGGGAGGTTGGAAACACCATATATTTT. This sequence encodes CASSPLPGQGEVGNTIYF.

The table lists this clonotype with many counts. The chain has TRBV7-2 and TRBJ2-1; D not resolved. The CDR3 contains 15 residues. Germline V lookup: CDR1 SGHTA, CDR2 FQGNSA. The V gene lost 5 bases and the J gene lost 0 bases, with 11 bases spanning the gap. CDR3 sequence reads: CASSPHTSSYNEQFF. CDR3 nucleotides: TGTGCCAGCAGCCCCCACACGAGCTCCTACAATGAGCAGTTCTTC.

In this sample, this clonotype turned up many times. This chain uses TRBV5-1 with TRBJ2-5; 9 positions match TRBD2. This CDR3 region has 15 residues. Looked up from germline, CDR1 is SGHRS and CDR2 is YFSETQ. V dropped 3 bases and J dropped 1; count of bases not matched to a gene: 4. CDR3 sequence: CASSSGSGGQETQYF. In nucleotides, the CDR3 is TGCGCCAGCAGCTCAGGTAGCGGGGGCCAAGAGACCCAGTACTTC. Based on the CDR3 plus reference TRBV5-1 and TRBJ2-5, the full variable domain is KAGVTQTPRYLIKTRGQQVTLSCSPISGHRSVSWYQQTPGQGLQFLFEYFSETQRNKGNFPGRFSGRQFSNSRSEMNVSTLELGDSALYLCASSSGSGGQETQYFGPGTRLLVL.

This clonotype was seen many times. The chain combines TRBV29-1 with TRBJ1-2; no clear D. This CDR3 spans 11 amino acids. The germline CDR1 and CDR2 sequences are SQVTM and ANQGSEA. Trimming took off 4 bases at V and 6 bases at J, with 9 bases between the two ends. This CDR3 is CSVGVGDGYTF. CDR3 nucleotide sequence: TGCAGCGTTGGGGTGGGAGATGGCTACACCTTC. The full variable domain, in which reference TRBV29-1 and TRBJ1-2 provide the parts outside the CDR3, is SAVISQKPSRDICQRGTSLTIQCQVDSQVTMMFWYRQQPGQSLTLIATANQGSEATYESGFVIDKFPISRPNLTFSTLTVSNMSPEDSSIYLCSVGVGDGYTFGSGTRLTVV.

Note on this clonotype: This clone may be a read error of a much larger clone one base away. The chain is built from TRBV28 and TRBJ2-3; a weak D match, TRBD2 (5 bases). Germline V gene data show CDR1 as MDHEN and CDR2 as SYDVKM. The CDR3 totals 19 residues. This CDR3 is CASSLPTPRTPREGDMQYF. The CDR3 region has the DNA TGTGCCAGCAGTCTCCCAACCCCCAGGACGCCCCGAGAGGGAGATATGCAGTATTTT.

The chain has TRBV9 and TRBJ2-6; maybe TRBD2 (5 bases). Germline V gene lookup returns CDR1 SGDLS and CDR2 YYNGEE. Trimming shortened V by 0 bases and J by 1 base, and 8 bases separated the two germline ends. CDR3 size: 16 residues. The CDR3 DNA sequence: TGTGCCAGCAGCGTAGGAGGGAATTCTGGGGCCAACGTCCTGACTTTC. This encodes CASSVGGNSGANVLTF.

This chain uses TRBV5-1 with TRBJ2-3, with TRBD2 matching 11 bases. The CDR3 loop spans 17 amino acids. Trimming at V came to 0 bases and at J to 6 bases, leaving 9 bases not matched to a gene. The germline V gene has CDR1 SGHRS and CDR2 YFSETQ. As DNA, the CDR3 is TGCGCCAGCAGCTTGGATATAGCGGGGGGGCCTTGGGATACGCAGTATTTT. Translated, it gives CASSLDIAGGPWDTQYF.

The chain joins TRBV6-2 or TRBV6-3 to TRBJ2-7; tentatively, D is TRBD1 or TRBD2 (5 bases each). The CDR3 is 14 residues long. The germline V gene has CDR1 MNHEY and CDR2 SVGEGT. V shed 3 bases and J shed 3 bases, with 12 bases lying between them. This CDR3 is CASSYPSRGYEQYF. The CDR3 DNA reads TGTGCCAGCAGTTATCCGTCGAGGGGCTACGAGCAGTACTTC.

In this sample, this clonotype turned up a few times. With only one base between it and a far larger clone, this is likely a read error. The V gene is TRBV6-5, the J gene TRBJ2-7; 13 positions agree with TRBD2. V was clipped by 5 bases and J by 7 bases; unmatched bases: 11. The germline gives CDR1 MNHEY, CDR2 SVGAGI. The CDR3 contains 16 residues. The CDR3 loop reads CASSPRLAGGYNEQYF. The CDR3 coding sequence is TGTGCCAGCAGTCCCAGACTAGCGGGGGGCTACAATGAGCAGTACTTC.

This clonotype was counted a few times. The V and J genes are TRBV21-1 and TRBJ2-1; the D call TRBD1 from the table was never checked on the DNA. TRBV21-1 is recorded as a pseudogene. The CDR3 consists of 14 residues. For the CDR3, the DNA is TGTGCCAGCAGCGAGACCCCTCGGGGGGGTGAGCAGTTCTTC. This translates into CASSETPRGGEQFF.

This clonotype showed up many times. This chain joins TRBV9 and TRBJ2-2; D may be TRBD1 (7 bases). CDR1 and CDR2 from the germline V gene are SGDLS and YYNGEE. The CDR3 is 16 amino acids. V gave up 3 bases and J gave up 5 bases, with 17 bases separating them. The CDR3 DNA reads TGTGCCAGCAGCGGGGAGCCAGGGGGGAATACCGGGGAGCTGTTTTTT. Protein product: CASSGEPGGNTGELFF.

This clonotype was detected many times. V usage is TRBV7-2 and J usage is TRBJ2-3; possibly TRBD1 for D (5 bases). V lost 1 base and J 0 bases, leaving 11 bases between the germline ends. In germline, CDR1 is SGHTA, CDR2 FQGNSA. This CDR3 has 16 amino acids. This CDR3 is CASSLVSGISTDTQYF. The CDR3 nucleotides read TGTGCCAGCAGCTTAGTTTCAGGGATAAGCACAGATACGCAGTATTTT.

The chain recombines TRBV7-6 with TRBJ2-2; possibly TRBD2 for D (6 bases). The germline gives CDR1 SGHVS, CDR2 FNYEAQ. The CDR3 is 15 residues long. Trimming removed 1 base from V and 5 bases from J, with 11 bases in between. The CDR3 nucleotides read TGTGCCAGCAGCTTAGACGGGGGACGTACCGGGGAGCTGTTTTTT. Protein: CASSLDGGRTGELFF.

This clonotype was seen repeatedly, ten times or more. The chain couples TRBV6-5 to TRBJ2-7; the match to TRBD2 covers 11 bases. V lost 5 bases to trimming and J lost 5 bases; unmatched junction nucleotides: 8. The V gene's germline CDR1 is MNHEY and CDR2 SVGAGI. This CDR3 spans 15 amino acids. The CDR3 bases are TGTGCCAGCAGTCAATCTAGCGGGGGGCTGGACGAGCAGTACTTC. Translating it yields CASSQSSGGLDEQYF.

The chain combines TRBV20-1 with TRBJ2-7, with 8 bases aligning to TRBD1. V lost 3 bases to trimming and J lost 2 bases; unmatched junction nucleotides: 6. The CDR3 loop spans 14 amino acids. CDR1 is DFQATT and CDR2 is SNEGSKA in the germline V gene (reference sequence). The CDR3 region is CSASAQTGAYEQYF. The CDR3, as DNA: TGCAGTGCTAGTGCTCAGACAGGGGCCTACGAGCAGTACTTC.

Details on this clonotype: At one end, the junction sequence differs from germline, possibly due to a read error. The rearrangement uses TRBV6-8 and TRBJ2-3; the match to TRBD2 covers 13 bases. CDR3 length equals 16 residues. Germline values: CDR1 MNHGY, CDR2 SAAAGT. CDR3 in amino acids: CAISGGLAGGTDTQYF. CDR3 nucleotide sequence: TGTGCCATCAGTGGTGGACTAGCGGGAGGCACAGATACGCAGTATTTT.

This clonotype occurred many times. The V gene is TRBV15, the J gene TRBJ2-2, with D maybe TRBD2 (5 bases). The CDR3 is made up of 16 amino acids. Per germline, CDR1 LNHNV and CDR2 YYDKDF (reference sequence). V was clipped by 0 bases and J by 5 bases, with 13 bases between them. This chain's CDR3 is CATSRDPGSETGELFF. The CDR3 DNA follows: TGTGCCACCAGCAGAGATCCGGGATCGGAGACCGGGGAGCTGTTTTTT.

This clonotype was detected ten times or more. V is TRBV27 and J is TRBJ2-3, with TRBD2 matching 12 bases. Germline trimming cut 1 base from V and 4 bases from J; bases unmatched to any gene: 12. Germline V gene sequence: CDR1 MNHEY, CDR2 SMNVEV (reference sequence). The CDR3 sequence is 19 residues long. The CDR3 coding sequence is TGTGCCAGCAGTTTATTACTAGCGGGAGGACTGATCATAGCAGATACGCAGTATTTT. This encodes CASSLLLAGGLIIADTQYF.

This clonotype was observed at least ten times. The chain recombines TRBV5-4 with TRBJ1-1; 11 positions agree with TRBD1. Losses at the gene ends were 5 bases for V and 4 bases for J; bases not matched to a gene: 10. The CDR3 runs to 16 residues. Looked up from germline, CDR1 is SGHNT and CDR2 is YYREEE (reference sequence). CDR3 DNA: TGTGCCAGCAGGCCAACCTGGGACAGGGGGTCCACTGAAGCTTTCTTT. Translated: CASRPTWDRGSTEAFF.

This clonotype was found many times. The rearrangement uses TRBV10-3 and TRBJ1-5; no reliable D call. The CDR3 is 13 residues long. Germline CDR1 ENHRY, CDR2 SYGVKD. Trimming cost V 5 bases and J 7 bases, with 12 bases left between them. CDR3 sequence (DNA): TGTGCCATCAGTTCAACAGAGCTCCAGCCCCAGCATTTT. Amino acids: CAISSTELQPQHF.

Many counts were recorded for this clonotype. The chain uses TRBV3-1 and TRBJ2-2, with 9 bases matching TRBD1. The CDR3 has 15 amino acids. V dropped 0 bases and J dropped 7; count of bases not matched to a gene: 3. The V gene's germline CDR1 is LGHDT and CDR2 YNNKEL (reference sequence). The CDR3 region has the DNA TGTGCCAGCAGCCAAGATACAGGGGGCTTCGGGGAGCTGTTTTTT. Residues: CASSQDTGGFGELFF.